The 18 T cell receptor beta chains given below trace back to one sample, sequenced in a study of cytomegalovirus exposure and HLA in healthy donors. 60 Vbeta and 13 Jbeta primers were used in PCR. TCRdb's copy holds only in-frame clones and misses some; the assay was immunoSEQ multiplex PCR. Counted here are 150,000 to 200,000 clones, approximately 79% occurring once; the ten biggest clones make up approximately 0.7%. The sequencing input was PBMCs. The receptor source for this set is a woman aged 40 to 50 in good health and CMV-seronegative.

This chain connects TRBV5-1 to TRBJ2-7; TRBD1 is a possible D gene (5 bases). The CDR3 has 14 amino acids. Germline loops: CDR1 SGHRS, CDR2 YFSETQ. Trimming pared 2 bases from V and 4 bases from J, leaving 13 bases between. CDR3 sequence reads: CASSLGVVSYEQYF. The DNA for the CDR3 is TGCGCCAGCAGCTTAGGGGTCGTAAGTTACGAGCAGTACTTC.

Remarks on this clone: One end of the junction varies from germline; a read error may be responsible. V and J are TRBV7-9 and TRBJ2-7; 10 bases are a match to TRBD1. The CDR3 is 15 residues long. The germline CDR1 and CDR2 sequences are SEHNR and FQNEAQ (reference sequence). The CDR3 here is CSSSPDRGQVNEQYF. In DNA form, the CDR3 reads TGTTCCAGCAGCCCAGACAGGGGGCAGGTCAACGAGCAGTACTTC.

This rearrangement joins TRBV28 to TRBJ2-2; 13 nucleotides align to TRBD2. The CDR3 length is 17 residues. The germline V gene encodes CDR1 MDHEN and CDR2 SYDVKM. V shed 4 bases, J shed 7 bases, and the junction held 9 bases outside the gene matches. The DNA for the CDR3 is TGTGCCAGCAGTTCTAGGACTAGCGGGAGTAGGAACGGGGAGCTGTTTTTT. This translates into CASSSRTSGSRNGELFF.

The genes are TRBV29-1 and TRBJ1-2, with D uncertain. Germline V lookup: CDR1 SQVTM, CDR2 ANQGSEA. This CDR3 is built from 13 residues. Trimming stripped 3 bases from V and 0 bases from J, with 8 bases between. In DNA, the CDR3 is TGCAGCGTTGATGGGAGAGCTAACTATGGCTACACCTTC. Amino acids: CSVDGRANYGYTF.

J is TRBJ2-7 and V is TRBV5-5; possible D gene TRBD2, 7 bases. This CDR3 has 16 amino acids. V shed 2 bases and J shed 2 bases, with 17 bases lying between them. Per the germline V gene, CDR1 is SGHKS and CDR2 is YYEKEE (reference sequence). The CDR3 spells CASSFDAGDITYEQYF. The CDR3 nucleotides are TGTGCCAGCAGCTTTGACGCGGGGGACATAACCTACGAGCAGTACTTC.

V is TRBV2 and J is TRBJ2-1, with 9 bases lining up with TRBD2. J lost 7 bases, V lost 7 bases, and 11 bases had no gene match. In germline, CDR1 is SNHLY, CDR2 FYNNEI. The CDR3 loop spans 15 amino acids. CDR3 loop: CASILSGSLINEQFF. The CDR3 nucleotides read TGTGCCAGCATACTTAGCGGGAGCCTTATAAATGAGCAGTTCTTC.

The chain links TRBV6-1 to TRBJ1-2; D is unclear. This CDR3 contains 12 residues. Germline CDR1 and CDR2: MNHNS and SASEGT. The V end was cut by 1 base, the J end by 7 bases, with 7 bases between. In DNA, the CDR3 is TGTGCCAGCAGTGAAGTAGCGGTTGGCTACACCTTC. As protein: CASSEVAVGYTF.

This clone has just a few counts. The rearrangement uses TRBV6-5 and TRBJ2-7; perhaps TRBD1 as D (5 bases). The germline V and J ends were trimmed by 2 bases and 6 bases, with 14 bases remaining between them. In germline, CDR1 is MNHEY, CDR2 SVGAGI. The CDR3 is 14 residues long. The chain's CDR3 is CASSYEAGYGEQYF. CDR3 nucleotide sequence: TGTGCCAGCAGTTACGAGGCAGGGTACGGCGAGCAGTACTTC.

This clone was detected only a few times. J is TRBJ1-1 and V is TRBV6-6; TRBD1 might be the D (5 bases). Trimming removed 1 base at V and 0 bases at J, with 12 bases between. The CDR3 totals 16 residues. Germline V CDR1 and CDR2: MNHNY, SVGAGI (reference sequence). The CDR3 sequence: CASSYLRAGMNTEAFF. The CDR3 nucleotides are TGTGCCAGCAGTTACTTACGAGCAGGGATGAACACTGAAGCTTTCTTT.

The chain carries TRBV30 and TRBJ1-2; 7 nucleotides match TRBD1. Looked up from germline, CDR1 is GTSNPN and CDR2 is SVGIG (reference sequence). Unmatched junction bases numbered 1, after V lost 3 bases and J lost 6 bases. This CDR3 contains 11 residues. CDR3 region: CAWRTGNGYTF. In nucleotides, the CDR3 is TGTGCCTGGAGGACAGGGAATGGCTACACCTTC. The full variable domain, in which reference TRBV30 and TRBJ1-2 provide the parts outside the CDR3, is SQTIHQWPATLVQPVGSPLSLECTVEGTSNPNLYWYRQAAGRGLQLLFYSVGIGQISSEVPQNLSASRPQDRQFILSSKKLLLSDSGFYLCAWRTGNGYTFGSGTRLTVV.

CDR3 bases: TGTGCCAGCAGCTTAGGGAATTTCGGGACAGCCCTCTACGAGCAGTACTTC. This encodes CASSLGNFGTALYEQYF. The chain joins TRBV7-2 to TRBJ2-7; TRBD1 agrees at 7 bases. The CDR3 spans 17 residues. V lost 1 base to trimming and J lost 3 bases; unmatched junction nucleotides: 12. CDR1 and CDR2 from the germline V gene are SGHTA and FQGNSA.

This clone has only a few counts. V usage is TRBV7-8 and J usage is TRBJ1-5, with 7 bases identical to TRBD1. With V trimmed by 5 bases and J by 0 bases, 16 bases remained unmatched. Germline V CDR1 and CDR2: SGHVS, FQNEAQ. This CDR3 comprises 19 residues. As DNA, the CDR3 is TGTGCCAGCAGCCTAACGGAAGACAGGGTGTGGAATAGCAATCAGCCCCAGCATTTT. This gives the protein CASSLTEDRVWNSNQPQHF.

The genes are TRBV29-1 and TRBJ1-5, with D possibly matching TRBD1 (6 bases). Per the germline V gene, CDR1 is SQVTM and CDR2 is ANQGSEA. Trimming left V 7 bases short and J 3 bases short, with 13 bases between. This CDR3 is built from 13 residues. The CDR3 sequence: CSARTASNQPQHF. The CDR3 nucleotides read TGCAGCGCACGGACAGCCTCCAATCAGCCCCAGCATTTT.

V and J are TRBV6-5 and TRBJ1-3; the D is unclear. There are 13 residues in the CDR3. V gave up 7 bases and J gave up 2 bases, with 9 bases separating them. CDR1 is MNHEY and CDR2 is SVGAGI in the germline V gene. CDR3 coding DNA: TGTGCCAGCATCCGGGAAGCTGGAAACACCATATATTTT. Translation: CASIREAGNTIYF.

The CDR3 here is CASSGAGADTGELFF. The CDR3 DNA follows: TGTGCCAGCAGCGGGGCGGGAGCGGACACCGGGGAGCTGTTTTTT. V and J are TRBV9 and TRBJ2-2, with 7 bases lining up with TRBD2. CDR3 length: 15 residues. J was trimmed by 3 bases and V by 3 bases; bases with no gene match: 5. Germline V CDR1 and CDR2: SGDLS, YYNGEE. Combining the CDR3 with reference TRBV9 and TRBJ2-2 gives the whole variable domain DSGVTQTPKHLITATGQRVTLRCSPRSGDLSVYWYQQSLDQGLQFLIQYYNGEERAKGNILERFSAQQFPDLHSELNLSSLELGDSALYFCASSGAGADTGELFFGEGSRLTVL.

V and J are TRBV7-9 and TRBJ1-1, with D hard to call. Trimming took off 0 bases at V and 8 bases at J, with 7 bases between the two ends. The germline CDR1 and CDR2 sequences are SEHNR and FQNEAQ (reference sequence). There are 12 residues in the CDR3. Here the CDR3 reads CASSLATREAFF. The DNA of the CDR3 is TGTGCCAGCAGCTTAGCTACGAGGGAAGCTTTCTTT.

This chain connects TRBV10-3 to TRBJ1-1, with a tentative D call TRBD1 (5 bases). The V end lost 7 bases, the J end lost 5 bases, and 8 bases lay between the germline ends. Germline values: CDR1 ENHRY, CDR2 SYGVKD. The CDR3 has 11 amino acids. The CDR3 DNA reads as TGTGCCATCATTGCAGGGACTGAAGCTTTCTTT. Amino acids: CAIIAGTEAFF.

The chain employs TRBV6-1 and TRBJ2-7, with D perhaps TRBD1 (6 bases). The germline V and J ends were trimmed by 4 bases and 7 bases, with 17 bases remaining between them. Germline values: CDR1 MNHNS, CDR2 SASEGT. The CDR3 loop spans 14 amino acids. CDR3 sequence reads: CASSVGRGRREQYF. The DNA for the CDR3 is TGTGCCAGCAGTGTAGGCAGGGGTAGACGAGAGCAGTACTTC.